This TCR beta chain was sequenced for a study of blood T cell repertoires in COVID-19. V was pared by 7 bases and J by 0 bases, with 12 bases of the junction left unmatched. The CDR3 runs to 18 residues. Germline V gene data show CDR1 as SEHNR and CDR2 as FQNEAQ (reference sequence). Sequenced by immunoSEQ multiplex PCR; TCRdb stores in-frame clones only, minus some. Of roughly 100,000 clones detected, 75% to 90% appear once; the ten largest clones hold 3.5% to 5%. Sample: peripheral blood. The TCR sequence derives from a human donor in a cohort sampled during active COVID-19. The rearrangement links TRBV7-9 to TRBJ2-2; 9 bases are shared with TRBD1. The CDR3 spells CASILIPRQGANTGELFF. The CDR3 DNA is TGTGCCAGCATCCTTATTCCACGACAGGGGGCGAACACCGGGGAGCTGTTTTTT.